This TCR beta chain originates from a study of blood T cell repertoires in COVID-19. Study overall: Whether acute or convalescent, the COVID-19 samples came from the United States, Italy and Spain.

In its sample, this clone was seen a few times. As originally analysed: Estimates of nucleated cell counts were drawn from the amplification of reference gene primers. The protocol was immunoSEQ multiplex PCR, while the TCRdb copy is restricted to in-frame clones and leaves out a portion. V and J calls plus clone size are reproduced from that table; the DNA served to infer D and trimming. The sample yields some 96,000 clones, around four fifths seen once. Trimming took off 5 bases at V and 3 bases at J, with 4 bases between the two ends. The CDR3 runs to 11 residues. The V gene's germline CDR1 is SGHVS and CDR2 FQNEAQ.

The receptor was derived from a woman in her 70s with acute or convalescent COVID-19. Sequences were obtained from peripheral blood. This chain uses TRBV7-8 with TRBJ1-1, with D hard to call. For the CDR3, the DNA is TGTGCCAGCAGCCCCTACACTGAAGCTTTCTTT. Translation gives CASSPYTEAFF.